A selection of T cell receptor beta chains follows, all from one sample in a study of T cell changes during pregnancy in multiple sclerosis. Assay used: immunoSEQ multiplex PCR; TCRdb lists only in-frame clones, some missing. The sample includes fewer than 35,000 clones, about 90% seen only once; the top ten take around 0.62%. Here the sequenced sample was CD4+ T cells from peripheral blood mononuclear cells, taken in the third trimester of pregnancy. The source of these receptors is a female donor in good health, enrolled as a control in a pregnancy study. The CDR3 runs from the conserved cysteine through the conserved F or W. The D gene is left open where the match is weak. Size is stated for part of the rows, as once, few or many counts, or as a class when the clone is expanded.

clone size: NA
D gene: TRBD1
J gene: TRBJ2-7
V gene: TRBV6-5
CDR3 length: 15
CDR3 DNA: TGTGCCAGCAGTTACGGCCAGGGGGCAGCTTACGAGCAGTACTTC
CDR3 protein: CASSYGQGAAYEQYF

clone size: NA
D gene: TRBD2
J gene: TRBJ2-7
V gene: TRBV23-1
CDR3 length: 19
CDR3 DNA: TGCGCCAGCAGGGGACCCGGGGGGGCGACTAGCGGGGACTCCTACGAGCAGTACTTC
CDR3 protein: CASRGPGGATSGDSYEQYF

clone size: NA
D gene: TRBD1
J gene: TRBJ2-7
V gene: TRBV27
CDR3 length: 15
CDR3 DNA: TGTGCCAGCAGTTCTCCGGGACAGGGGGCCGGCGAGCAGTACTTC
CDR3 protein: CASSSPGQGAGEQYF

clone size: once
D gene: NA
J gene: TRBJ2-3
V gene: TRBV7-9
CDR3 length: 11
CDR3 DNA: TGTGCCAGCAGCCCCTTGGATACGCAGTATTTT
CDR3 protein: CASSPLDTQYF

clone size: once
D gene: NA
J gene: TRBJ2-7
V gene: TRBV7-2
CDR3 length: 13
CDR3 DNA: TGTGCCAGCAGCTTGAGGGCCACCTACGAGCAGTACTTC
CDR3 protein: CASSLRATYEQYF

clone size: once
D gene: TRBD1
J gene: TRBJ2-7
V gene: TRBV11-2
CDR3 length: 17
CDR3 DNA: TGTGCCAGCAGCTTCTACGCACCGGGACAGGGTCCCTACGAGCAGTACTTC
CDR3 protein: CASSFYAPGQGPYEQYF

clone size: NA
D gene: NA
J gene: TRBJ1-2
V gene: TRBV5-4
CDR3 length: 14
CDR3 DNA: TGTGCCAGCACCACCGGGGGGGGGATGGATGGCTACACCTTC
CDR3 protein: CASTTGGGMDGYTF

clone size: few
D gene: NA
J gene: TRBJ2-7
V gene: TRBV7-9
CDR3 length: 11
CDR3 DNA: TGTGCCAGCAGCTGGGAGGCCGAGCAGTACTTC
CDR3 protein: CASSWEAEQYF

clone size: NA
D gene: TRBD1
J gene: TRBJ1-2
V gene: TRBV18
CDR3 length: 14
CDR3 DNA: TGTGCCAGCTCACCACCGGGACAGAACTATGGCTACACCTTC
CDR3 protein: CASSPPGQNYGYTF

clone size: NA
D gene: NA
J gene: TRBJ2-5
V gene: TRBV11-3
CDR3 length: 15
CDR3 DNA: TGTGCCAGCAGAGAATGGGGGGGGCAAGGAAAGACCCAGTACTTC
CDR3 protein: CASREWGGQGKTQYF

clone size: NA
D gene: TRBD2
J gene: TRBJ2-2
V gene: TRBV6-1
CDR3 length: 16
CDR3 DNA: TGTGCCAGCAGTGAATCTTCTAGCGGACCCACCGGGGAGCTGTTTTTT
CDR3 protein: CASSESSSGPTGELFF

clone size: NA
D gene: NA
J gene: TRBJ2-2
V gene: TRBV4-1
CDR3 length: 14
CDR3 DNA: TGCGCCAGCAGCCAAGGGGACTTTCCCGGGGAGCTGTTTTTT
CDR3 protein: CASSQGDFPGELFF

clone size: NA
D gene: TRBD2
J gene: TRBJ2-2
V gene: TRBV7-6
CDR3 length: 18
CDR3 DNA: TGTGCCAGCAGCTTAGCGGCGCTAGCGGGGGGTTACACCGGGGAGCTGTTTTTT
CDR3 protein: CASSLAALAGGYTGELFF

clone size: NA
D gene: NA
J gene: TRBJ1-1
V gene: TRBV30
CDR3 length: 11
CDR3 DNA: TGTGCCTGGATTCAGGTCACTGAAGCTTTCTTT
CDR3 protein: CAWIQVTEAFF

clone size: NA
D gene: NA
J gene: TRBJ2-2
V gene: TRBV6-6
CDR3 length: 14
CDR3 DNA: TGTGCCAGCACCCCGGCGGCGAACACCGGGGAGCTGTTTTTT
CDR3 protein: CASTPAANTGELFF

clone size: few
D gene: TRBD2
J gene: TRBJ2-7
V gene: TRBV4-1
CDR3 length: 21
CDR3 DNA: TGCGCCAGCAGCCCAACCCCCCGAAAACTAGCGGGGGGAGGCTACTCCTACGAGCAGTACTTC
CDR3 protein: CASSPTPRKLAGGGYSYEQYF

clone size: NA
D gene: TRBD2
J gene: TRBJ2-3
V gene: TRBV6-6
CDR3 length: 16
CDR3 DNA: TGTGCCAGCAGGCCTAGCGGATTTTTGGGCACAGATACGCAGTATTTT
CDR3 protein: CASRPSGFLGTDTQYF

clone size: NA
D gene: TRBD1
J gene: TRBJ1-4
V gene: TRBV6-5
CDR3 length: 14
CDR3 DNA: TGTGCCAGCAAAACAGGGGGCTTTAATGAAAAACTGTTTTTT
CDR3 protein: CASKTGGFNEKLFF

clone size: NA
D gene: NA
J gene: TRBJ2-3
V gene: TRBV9
CDR3 length: 13
CDR3 DNA: TGTGCCAGCAGCGTAGGGGAGACGGCTACGCAGTATTTT
CDR3 protein: CASSVGETATQYF

clone size: NA
D gene: TRBD2
J gene: TRBJ2-5
V gene: TRBV7-2
CDR3 length: 19
CDR3 DNA: TGTGCCAGCAGCTTAGCGCACCCGGGCCTAGCGGGGGGCTTTGGGACCCAGTACTTC
CDR3 protein: CASSLAHPGLAGGFGTQYF

clone size: NA
D gene: TRBD2
J gene: TRBJ2-1
V gene: TRBV27
CDR3 length: 15
CDR3 DNA: TGTGCCAGCAGTTTATGGAGTAGCGGGATAGGTGAGCAGTTCTTC
CDR3 protein: CASSLWSSGIGEQFF

clone size: NA
D gene: NA
J gene: TRBJ2-3
V gene: TRBV10-3
CDR3 length: 15
CDR3 DNA: TGTGCCATCAGTAACGCGAAGGGGCTAGCGGATACGCAGTATTTT
CDR3 protein: CAISNAKGLADTQYF

clone size: NA
D gene: TRBD1
J gene: TRBJ1-2
V gene: TRBV9
CDR3 length: 15
CDR3 DNA: TGTGCCAGCAGTGGAAACAGGGGACAAAACTATGGCTACACCTTC
CDR3 protein: CASSGNRGQNYGYTF

clone size: NA
D gene: TRBD2
J gene: TRBJ2-3
V gene: TRBV5-4
CDR3 length: 16
CDR3 DNA: TGTGCCAGCAGCTTGGCAGCGGGAGTTTTGACAGATACGCAGTATTTT
CDR3 protein: CASSLAAGVLTDTQYF

clone size: NA
D gene: TRBD1
J gene: TRBJ1-6
V gene: TRBV9
CDR3 length: 15
CDR3 DNA: TGTGCCAGCAGCGTAGACCGGGACAGGGTTTCACCCCTCCACTTT
CDR3 protein: CASSVDRDRVSPLHF

clone size: NA
D gene: TRBD2
J gene: TRBJ2-3
V gene: TRBV6-1
CDR3 length: 15
CDR3 DNA: TGTGCCAGCAGGCAGACTAGCGGGGCCACAGATACGCAGTATTTT
CDR3 protein: CASRQTSGATDTQYF

clone size: once
D gene: NA
J gene: TRBJ2-7
V gene: TRBV5-1
CDR3 length: 14
CDR3 DNA: TGCGCCAGCAGCGCTAGACAGCTCTCCTACGAGCAGTACTTC
CDR3 protein: CASSARQLSYEQYF

clone size: NA
D gene: NA
J gene: TRBJ1-1
V gene: TRBV9
CDR3 length: 15
CDR3 DNA: TGTGCCAGCAGCGTAGGGCAGGGATTCGGCACTGAAGCTTTCTTT
CDR3 protein: CASSVGQGFGTEAFF

clone size: once
D gene: TRBD2
J gene: TRBJ2-2
V gene: TRBV14
CDR3 length: 17
CDR3 DNA: TGTGCCAGCAGCCGACGGTCCGGACTAGGGGTCTCCGGGGAGCTGTTTTTT
CDR3 protein: CASSRRSGLGVSGELFF

clone size: NA
D gene: NA
J gene: TRBJ1-5
V gene: TRBV30
CDR3 length: 15
CDR3 DNA: TGTGCCTGGAGTGTAGGGGGTAGGAGCAATCAGCCCCAGCATTTT
CDR3 protein: CAWSVGGRSNQPQHF

clone size: NA
D gene: NA
J gene: TRBJ2-7
V gene: TRBV5-4
CDR3 length: 14
CDR3 DNA: TGTGCCAGCAGCTTAGGAACCCCGGGTTACGAGCAGTACTTC
CDR3 protein: CASSLGTPGYEQYF

clone size: once
D gene: NA
J gene: TRBJ2-1
V gene: TRBV29-1
CDR3 length: 13
CDR3 DNA: TGCAGCGTTGACCCTCTTGGGGGGAATGAGCAGTTCTTC
CDR3 protein: CSVDPLGGNEQFF

clone size: NA
D gene: NA
J gene: TRBJ1-5
V gene: TRBV6-1
CDR3 length: 13
CDR3 DNA: TGTGCCAGCAGCCGGGGCCTAGCGACGCCCCAGCATTTT
CDR3 protein: CASSRGLATPQHF

clone size: NA
D gene: TRBD1
J gene: TRBJ1-4
V gene: TRBV19
CDR3 length: 14
CDR3 DNA: TGTGCCAGTAGTTTCCGGGACAGTAATGAAAAACTGTTTTTT
CDR3 protein: CASSFRDSNEKLFF

clone size: once
D gene: TRBD2
J gene: TRBJ2-1
V gene: TRBV5-4
CDR3 length: 13
CDR3 DNA: TGTGCCAGCAGCCCAAGAGCGGGAGGGGAGCAGTTCTTC
CDR3 protein: CASSPRAGGEQFF

clone size: NA
D gene: NA
J gene: TRBJ1-1
V gene: TRBV7-2
CDR3 length: 14
CDR3 DNA: TGTGCCAGCAGCTCTTATCAGATGAACACTGAAGCTTTCTTT
CDR3 protein: CASSSYQMNTEAFF

clone size: NA
D gene: NA
J gene: TRBJ1-2
V gene: TRBV10-3
CDR3 length: 16
CDR3 DNA: TGTGCCATCAGTGAGGGCCCGAACAGCTCTAACTATGGCTACACCTTC
CDR3 protein: CAISEGPNSSNYGYTF

clone size: NA
D gene: TRBD2
J gene: TRBJ2-5
V gene: TRBV6-1
CDR3 length: 14
CDR3 DNA: TGTGCCAGTGGGGTGGTAGCGGGGAGAGAGACCCAGTACTTC
CDR3 protein: CASGVVAGRETQYF

clone size: NA
D gene: NA
J gene: TRBJ2-7
V gene: TRBV13
CDR3 length: 19
CDR3 DNA: TGTGCCAGCAGCCCTGGAGTTAGGGGATGGAGTGGTGGGGTCGGCGAGCAGTACTTC
CDR3 protein: CASSPGVRGWSGGVGEQYF

clone size: NA
D gene: TRBD1
J gene: TRBJ1-2
V gene: TRBV6-5
CDR3 length: 14
CDR3 DNA: TGTGCCAGCAGTTTCCGGGACAGCAACTATGGCTACACCTTC
CDR3 protein: CASSFRDSNYGYTF

clone size: NA
D gene: NA
J gene: TRBJ1-1
V gene: TRBV10-2
CDR3 length: 12
CDR3 DNA: TGCGCCAGCGGGCCTCGGGGCACTGAAGCTTTCTTT
CDR3 protein: CASGPRGTEAFF

clone size: NA
D gene: TRBD1
J gene: TRBJ1-1
V gene: TRBV19
CDR3 length: 13
CDR3 DNA: TGTGCCAGTACGGGACAGACGAACACTGAAGCTTTCTTT
CDR3 protein: CASTGQTNTEAFF

clone size: NA
D gene: NA
J gene: TRBJ2-1
V gene: TRBV11-2
CDR3 length: 15
CDR3 DNA: TGTGCCAGCAGCTGGGGGACCGTGGGGGGAATGGGGCAGTTCTTC
CDR3 protein: CASSWGTVGGMGQFF

clone size: NA
D gene: NA
J gene: TRBJ2-2
V gene: TRBV14
CDR3 length: 15
CDR3 DNA: TGTGCCAGCAGCCAAGATTTCGGCGGCACCGGGGAGCTGTTTTTT
CDR3 protein: CASSQDFGGTGELFF

clone size: once
D gene: NA
J gene: TRBJ1-2
V gene: TRBV14
CDR3 length: 15
CDR3 DNA: TGTGCCAGCAGCCCCGGCAGGGCCCACGACTATGGCTACACCTTC
CDR3 protein: CASSPGRAHDYGYTF

clone size: NA
D gene: TRBD1
J gene: TRBJ1-1
V gene: TRBV4-1
CDR3 length: 19
CDR3 DNA: TGCGCCAGCAGCCAAGACGGGACCGGGACAGCAAACATGAACACTGAAGCTTTCTTT
CDR3 protein: CASSQDGTGTANMNTEAFF

clone size: NA
D gene: TRBD1
J gene: TRBJ1-4
V gene: TRBV4-2
CDR3 length: 16
CDR3 DNA: TGTGCCAGCAGCCAAGATCCCGCAGGGGGCTATGAAAAACTGTTTTTT
CDR3 protein: CASSQDPAGGYEKLFF

clone size: NA
D gene: TRBD2
J gene: TRBJ2-3
V gene: TRBV4-1
CDR3 length: 18
CDR3 DNA: TGCGCCAGCAGCCAAGATGAAGACAGCGGGGGGAGGTCAGATACGCAGTATTTT
CDR3 protein: CASSQDEDSGGRSDTQYF

clone size: NA
D gene: NA
J gene: TRBJ2-4
V gene: TRBV10-3
CDR3 length: 14
CDR3 DNA: TGTGCCATCAGTGCGGGGGTAGCCAAAAACATTCAGTACTTC
CDR3 protein: CAISAGVAKNIQYF

clone size: few
D gene: NA
J gene: TRBJ1-2
V gene: TRBV6-5
CDR3 length: 13
CDR3 DNA: TGTGCCAGCAGTTATACGACGGGCTATGGCTACACCTTC
CDR3 protein: CASSYTTGYGYTF

clone size: NA
D gene: NA
J gene: TRBJ1-5
V gene: TRBV7-6
CDR3 length: 12
CDR3 DNA: TGTGCCCGGGAAGCGAGCAATCAGCCCCAGCATTTT
CDR3 protein: CAREASNQPQHF

clone size: NA
D gene: TRBD1
J gene: TRBJ2-7
V gene: TRBV19
CDR3 length: 14
CDR3 DNA: TGTGCCAGTAGTTCCGGGACAGGGAACTACGAGCAGTACTTC
CDR3 protein: CASSSGTGNYEQYF

clone size: NA
D gene: TRBD2
J gene: TRBJ2-4
V gene: TRBV30
CDR3 length: 19
CDR3 DNA: TGTGCCTGGAGTGTACGGCGGGGACTAGCGGGAGTGGTCAAAAACATTCAGTACTTC
CDR3 protein: CAWSVRRGLAGVVKNIQYF

clone size: NA
D gene: TRBD2
J gene: TRBJ2-1
V gene: TRBV6-4
CDR3 length: 17
CDR3 DNA: TGTGCCAGCAGTGAAGGTCAACTAGCGGGATCCAATAATGAGCAGTTCTTC
CDR3 protein: CASSEGQLAGSNNEQFF